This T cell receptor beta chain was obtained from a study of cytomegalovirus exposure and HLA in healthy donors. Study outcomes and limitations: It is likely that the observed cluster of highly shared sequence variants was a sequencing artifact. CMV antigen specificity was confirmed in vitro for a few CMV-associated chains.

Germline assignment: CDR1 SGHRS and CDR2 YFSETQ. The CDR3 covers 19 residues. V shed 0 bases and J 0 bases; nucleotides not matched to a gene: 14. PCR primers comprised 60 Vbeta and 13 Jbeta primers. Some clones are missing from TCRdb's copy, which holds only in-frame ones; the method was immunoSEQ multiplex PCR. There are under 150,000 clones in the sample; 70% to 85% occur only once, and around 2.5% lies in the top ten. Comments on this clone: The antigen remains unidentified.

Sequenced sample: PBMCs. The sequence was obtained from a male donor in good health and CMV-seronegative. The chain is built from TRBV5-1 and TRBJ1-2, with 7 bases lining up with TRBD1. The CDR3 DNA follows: TGCGCCAGCAGCTTGGGGACAAGACAGGGAACCCTAGCTAACTATGGCTACACCTTC. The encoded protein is CASSLGTRQGTLANYGYTF.